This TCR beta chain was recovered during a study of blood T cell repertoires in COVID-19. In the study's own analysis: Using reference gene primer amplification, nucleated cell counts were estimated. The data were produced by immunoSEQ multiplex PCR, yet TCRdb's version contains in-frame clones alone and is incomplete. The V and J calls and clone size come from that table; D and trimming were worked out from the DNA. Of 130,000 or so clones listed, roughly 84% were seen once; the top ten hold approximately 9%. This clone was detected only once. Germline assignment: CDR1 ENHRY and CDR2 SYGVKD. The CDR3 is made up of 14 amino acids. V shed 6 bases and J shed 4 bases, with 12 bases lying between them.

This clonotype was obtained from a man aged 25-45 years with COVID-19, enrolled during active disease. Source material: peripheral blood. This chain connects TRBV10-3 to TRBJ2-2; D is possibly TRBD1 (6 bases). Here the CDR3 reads CAISRDTSTGELFF. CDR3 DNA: TGTGCCATCAGCCGGGACACCTCCACCGGGGAGCTGTTTTTT.